This TCR beta chain was identified in a study of CD8 T cells in ankylosing spondylitis. Study results and caveats: It appeared that ankylosing spondylitis blood was characterized by a TCR beta motif of about eight highly homologous variants. Enrichment of disease-linked clones was reportedly significant in matched ankylosing spondylitis synovial fluid.

Each TCR beta library was made by quantitative 5'-RACE that incorporated molecular barcodes. TCRdb reanalysed the 5' RACE reads using MiXCR and keeps one entry per CDR3 protein. The repertoire holds 250,000 to 300,000 distinct CDR3 sequences, with over 15% as singletons. Concerning this clonotype itself: Its antigen remains unknown.

V lost 1 base to trimming and J lost 8 bases, with 6 bases between them. The germline V gene has CDR1 KGHSH and CDR2 LQKENI. The CDR3 loop spans 12 amino acids. This clonotype was sampled from a male donor with ankylosing spondylitis or in good health (not recorded which). Specimen: blood, either unsorted or a sorted T cell fraction (not recorded which). This chain links TRBV18 with TRBJ2-1; perhaps D is TRBD1 or TRBD2 (5 bases each). CDR3: CASSPRGYEQFF. The CDR3 nucleotides read TGTGCCAGCTCACCACGGGGGTATGAGCAGTTCTTC.